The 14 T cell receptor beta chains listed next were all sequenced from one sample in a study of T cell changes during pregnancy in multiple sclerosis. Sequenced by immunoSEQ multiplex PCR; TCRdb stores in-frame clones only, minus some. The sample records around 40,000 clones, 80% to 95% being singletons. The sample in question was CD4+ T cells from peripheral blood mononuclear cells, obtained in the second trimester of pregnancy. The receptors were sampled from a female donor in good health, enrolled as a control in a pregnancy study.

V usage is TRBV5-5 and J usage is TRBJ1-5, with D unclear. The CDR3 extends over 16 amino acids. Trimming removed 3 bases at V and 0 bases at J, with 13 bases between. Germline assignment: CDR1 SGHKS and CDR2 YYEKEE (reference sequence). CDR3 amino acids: CASSSGLPNSNQPQHF. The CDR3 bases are TGTGCCAGCAGCTCCGGACTGCCGAATAGCAATCAGCCCCAGCATTTT.

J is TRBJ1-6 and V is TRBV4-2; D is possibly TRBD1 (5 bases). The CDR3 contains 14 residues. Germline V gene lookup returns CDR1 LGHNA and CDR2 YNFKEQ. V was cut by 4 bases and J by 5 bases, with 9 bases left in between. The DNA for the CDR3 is TGTGCCAGCAGCCGACAGCAAGATAATTCACCCCTCCACTTT. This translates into CASSRQQDNSPLHF.

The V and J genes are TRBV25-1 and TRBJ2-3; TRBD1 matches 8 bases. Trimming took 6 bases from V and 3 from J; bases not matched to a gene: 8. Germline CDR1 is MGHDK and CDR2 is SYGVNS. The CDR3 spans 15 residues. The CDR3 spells CASSRTGFETDTQYF. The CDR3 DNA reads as TGTGCCAGCAGCAGGACAGGGTTCGAAACAGATACGCAGTATTTT.

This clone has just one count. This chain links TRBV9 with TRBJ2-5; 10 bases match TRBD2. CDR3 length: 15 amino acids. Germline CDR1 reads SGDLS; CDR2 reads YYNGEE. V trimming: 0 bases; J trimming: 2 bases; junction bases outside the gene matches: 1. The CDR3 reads CASSVVAGGQETQYF. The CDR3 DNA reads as TGTGCCAGCAGCGTAGTAGCGGGGGGACAAGAGACCCAGTACTTC.

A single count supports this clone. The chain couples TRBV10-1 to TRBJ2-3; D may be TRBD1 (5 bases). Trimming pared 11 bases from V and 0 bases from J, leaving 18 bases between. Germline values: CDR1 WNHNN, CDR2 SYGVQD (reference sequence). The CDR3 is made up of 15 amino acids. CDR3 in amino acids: CAAEVSTGSTDTQYF. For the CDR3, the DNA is TGCGCCGCCGAGGTGAGTACAGGTAGCACAGATACGCAGTATTTT.

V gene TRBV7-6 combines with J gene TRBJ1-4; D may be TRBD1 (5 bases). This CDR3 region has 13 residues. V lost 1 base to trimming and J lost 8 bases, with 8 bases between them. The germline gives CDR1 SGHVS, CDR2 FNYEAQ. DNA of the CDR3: TGTGCCAGCAGCTTAGTGGGGGGGGAAAAACTGTTTTTT. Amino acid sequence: CASSLVGGEKLFF.

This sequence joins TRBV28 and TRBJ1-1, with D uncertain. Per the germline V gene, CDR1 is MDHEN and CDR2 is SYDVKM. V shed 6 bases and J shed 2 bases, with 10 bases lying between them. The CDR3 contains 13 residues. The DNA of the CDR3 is TGTGCCAGCAGGGAACAGCTCAACACTGAAGCTTTCTTT. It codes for CASREQLNTEAFF.

As DNA, the CDR3 is TGTGCCAGCAGCTTGGGCGCATCGGGGGGGCAGTTCTTC. Amino acid sequence: CASSLGASGGQFF. The chain has TRBV5-6 and TRBJ2-1; 7 bases are shared with TRBD2. From germline, CDR1 is SGHDT and CDR2 YYEEEE. The CDR3 spans 13 residues. The J segment lost 12 bases and the V segment lost 0 bases, leaving 6 bases of the junction unmatched.

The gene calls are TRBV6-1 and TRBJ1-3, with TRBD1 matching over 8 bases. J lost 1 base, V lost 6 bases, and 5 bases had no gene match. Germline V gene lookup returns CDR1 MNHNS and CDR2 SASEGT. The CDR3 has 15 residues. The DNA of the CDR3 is TGTGCCAGCAGGAGACAGGGGAGTTCTGGAAACACCATATATTTT. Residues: CASRRQGSSGNTIYF.

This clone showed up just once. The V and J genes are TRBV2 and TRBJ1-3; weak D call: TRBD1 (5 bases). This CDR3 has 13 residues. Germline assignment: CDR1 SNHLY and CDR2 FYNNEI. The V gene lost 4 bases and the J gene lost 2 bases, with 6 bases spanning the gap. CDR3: CASSVGAGNTIYF. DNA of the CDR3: TGTGCCAGCAGTGTAGGGGCTGGAAACACCATATATTTT.

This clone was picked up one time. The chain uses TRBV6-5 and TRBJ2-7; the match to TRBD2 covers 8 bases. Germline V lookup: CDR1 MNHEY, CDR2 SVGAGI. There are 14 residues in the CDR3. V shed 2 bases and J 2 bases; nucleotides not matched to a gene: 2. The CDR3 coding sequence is TGTGCCAGCAGTTACAACGGGAGGGCCTACGAGCAGTACTTC. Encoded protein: CASSYNGRAYEQYF.

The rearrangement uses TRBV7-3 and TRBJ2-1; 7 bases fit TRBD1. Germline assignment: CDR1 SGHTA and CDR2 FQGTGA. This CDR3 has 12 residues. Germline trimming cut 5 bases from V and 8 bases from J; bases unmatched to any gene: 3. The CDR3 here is CASSIDRDEQFF. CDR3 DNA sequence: TGTGCCAGCAGCATAGACAGGGATGAGCAGTTCTTC.

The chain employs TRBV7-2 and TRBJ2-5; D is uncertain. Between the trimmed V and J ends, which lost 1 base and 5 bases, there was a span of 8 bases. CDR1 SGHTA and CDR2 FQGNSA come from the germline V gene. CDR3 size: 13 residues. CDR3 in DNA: TGTGCCAGCAGCTTAGGGAGTGTGGAGACCCAGTACTTC. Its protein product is CASSLGSVETQYF.

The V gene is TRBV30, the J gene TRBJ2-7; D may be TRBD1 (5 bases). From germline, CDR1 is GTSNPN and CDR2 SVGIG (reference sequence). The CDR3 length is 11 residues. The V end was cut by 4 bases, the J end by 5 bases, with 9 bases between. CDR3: CAWTIGDEQYF. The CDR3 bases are TGTGCCTGGACCATAGGGGACGAGCAGTACTTC.